These 16 T cell receptor beta chains originate from one sample sequenced in a study of blood T cell repertoires in COVID-19. The method was immunoSEQ multiplex PCR; TCRdb's version includes in-frame clones alone and lacks a portion of them. The sample has 150,000 to 200,000 clones, around nine tenths seen once. The source material was peripheral blood. The receptors come from a man in his 70s with acute or convalescent COVID-19.

This clone was recorded once. The chain carries TRBV5-1 and TRBJ1-1; D might be TRBD1 (5 bases). With 5 bases removed from V and 1 base from J, the gap between germline ends came to 9 bases. The CDR3 extends over 13 amino acids. Germline V gene lookup returns CDR1 SGHRS and CDR2 YFSETQ. CDR3 sequence reads: CASSTGQNTEAFF. The CDR3 nucleotides are TGCGCCAGCAGTACTGGACAGAACACTGAAGCTTTCTTT.

The chain links TRBV23-1 to TRBJ2-3, with a weak D call TRBD2 (6 bases). TRBV23-1 is sorted into the ORF group, with uncertain function. The CDR3 totals 15 residues. The germline V and J ends were trimmed by 2 bases and 6 bases, with 15 bases remaining between them. This CDR3 reads CASSQGTPMTDTQYF. The CDR3, as DNA: TGCGCCAGCAGTCAAGGGACTCCAATGACGGATACGCAGTATTTT.

The rearrangement uses TRBV19 and TRBJ2-7; 7 nucleotides match TRBD1. The CDR3 has 16 residues. CDR1 is LNHDA, CDR2 SQIVND, per germline (reference sequence). V shed 2 bases, J shed 4 bases, and the junction held 11 bases outside the gene matches. The DNA for the CDR3 is TGTGCCAGTAGTATATCTCCTACAGGGGCCGTTTACGAGCAGTACTTC. Amino acids: CASSISPTGAVYEQYF.

The CDR3 DNA sequence: TGTGCCAGTAGGACCCCTCTTCAGGGGGCTAGGTGGTATGGCTACACCTTC. Its translation: CASRTPLQGARWYGYTF. V gene TRBV19 combines with J gene TRBJ1-2, with 8 bases that match TRBD1. CDR1 and CDR2 from the germline V gene are LNHDA and SQIVND (reference sequence). The junction had 17 bases not matched to a gene; V was cut back by 6 bases and J by 5 bases. The CDR3 has 17 residues.

This chain joins TRBV27 and TRBJ1-1; D gene ambiguous. The CDR3 contains 13 residues. Germline V gene lookup returns CDR1 MNHEY and CDR2 SMNVEV (reference sequence). Trimming removed 6 bases from V and 5 bases from J, with 13 bases in between. The DNA of the CDR3 is TGTGCCAGCAGAATCCGTAGGAGAACTGAAGCTTTCTTT. Translating gives CASRIRRRTEAFF.

V and J are TRBV2 and TRBJ1-5; 11 bases agree with TRBD1. Per the germline V gene, CDR1 is SNHLY and CDR2 is FYNNEI. The trim removed 4 bases at V and 3 bases at J, leaving 2 bases unmatched. The CDR3 spans 15 residues. The CDR3 sequence is CASSGTGGFNQPQHF. The CDR3, as DNA: TGTGCCAGCAGTGGGACAGGGGGCTTCAATCAGCCCCAGCATTTT.

The chain combines TRBV5-1 with TRBJ2-5; tentative D call: TRBD2 (5 bases). This CDR3 contains 14 residues. The germline V gene has CDR1 SGHRS and CDR2 YFSETQ. V gave up 0 bases and J gave up 6 bases, with 12 bases separating them. DNA for the CDR3: TGCGCCAGCAGCTTGGAAGACTACCTAAAGACCCAGTACTTC. Translated, it gives CASSLEDYLKTQYF.

The V gene is TRBV5-4, the J gene TRBJ2-5; a possible D gene is TRBD1 (6 bases). Trimming shortened V by 2 bases and J by 1 base, and 12 bases separated the two germline ends. Germline-derived CDR1 and CDR2 are SGHNT and YYREEE (reference sequence). This CDR3 has 15 amino acids. CDR3 in DNA: TGTGCCAGCAGCTTAACAGGGAGCGTCCAAGAGACCCAGTACTTC. Residues: CASSLTGSVQETQYF.

This clone was counted between two and nine times. The genes are TRBV6-1 and TRBJ2-1; possibly TRBD2 for D (5 bases). Germline loops: CDR1 MNHNS, CDR2 SASEGT. The CDR3 contains 16 residues. V dropped 4 bases and J dropped 1 base, with 14 bases sitting between them. The CDR3 region has the DNA TGTGCCAGCAGTGGGTTAGGCCCGGGGTCCTACAATGAGCAGTTCTTC. Amino acids: CASSGLGPGSYNEQFF.

The chain has TRBV7-2 and TRBJ2-7, with a tentative D call TRBD1 (5 bases). Trimming stripped 3 bases from V and 6 bases from J, with 6 bases between. The CDR3 runs to 11 residues. Germline assignment: CDR1 SGHTA and CDR2 FQGNSA. The CDR3 coding sequence is TGTGCCAGCAGCTTTAGGGGCGAGCAGTACTTC. Translation gives CASSFRGEQYF.

The J gene is TRBJ2-2, the V gene TRBV7-9; D gene uncertain. V was cut by 5 bases and J by 0 bases, with 22 bases left in between. The CDR3 length is 19 residues. Per the germline V gene, CDR1 is SEHNR and CDR2 is FQNEAQ (reference sequence). The CDR3 is CASSRRADIDRANTGELFF. The DNA for the CDR3 is TGTGCCAGCAGCCGGCGCGCGGATATCGATAGAGCGAACACCGGGGAGCTGTTTTTT.

The chain recombines TRBV2 with TRBJ1-1, with D possibly TRBD1 on 5 matching bases. The V gene's germline CDR1 is SNHLY and CDR2 FYNNEI. Deletions cut 6 bases from V and 3 bases from J, with 8 bases between. The CDR3 has 12 residues. This CDR3 reads CASRTDYTEAFF. In DNA, the CDR3 is TGTGCCAGCAGGACAGATTACACTGAAGCTTTCTTT. Combining the CDR3 with reference TRBV2 and TRBJ1-1 gives the whole variable domain EPEVTQTPSHQVTQMGQEVILRCVPISNHLYFYWYRQILGQKVEFLVSFYNNEISEKSEIFDDQFSVERPDGSNFTLKIRSTKLEDSAMYFCASRTDYTEAFFGQGTRLTVV.

V usage is TRBV5-5 and J usage is TRBJ2-7, with D perhaps TRBD2 (6 bases). There are 14 residues in the CDR3. The V end was cut by 3 bases, the J end by 4 bases, with 14 bases between. CDR1 is SGHKS and CDR2 is YYEKEE in the germline V gene (reference sequence). The DNA for the CDR3 is TGTGCCAGCAGCTGGAGGGGCAGGGTTTACGAGCAGTACTTC. Its translation is CASSWRGRVYEQYF.

The V call is TRBV10-3, the J call TRBJ2-7; TRBD2 matches 11 bases. In germline, CDR1 is ENHRY, CDR2 SYGVKD. Unmatched junction bases numbered 7, after V lost 0 bases and J lost 6 bases. This CDR3 region has 16 residues. CDR3 bases: TGTGCCATCAGTGAGTCCCTACTAGCGGGAGTCGGCGAGCAGTACTTC. This encodes CAISESLLAGVGEQYF.

This clone is a singleton in its sample. The chain is built from TRBV28 and TRBJ1-2; 7 bases fit TRBD1. The ends lost 5 bases at V and 3 bases at J; junction bases unmatched: 6. Germline-derived CDR1 and CDR2 are MDHEN and SYDVKM. The CDR3 covers 14 residues. CDR3 in amino acids: CASSPPTGHYGYTF. The DNA for the CDR3 is TGTGCCAGCAGTCCCCCGACAGGGCACTATGGCTACACCTTC.

The rearrangement uses TRBV5-1 and TRBJ1-1, with D uncertain. V was pared by 1 base and J by 2 bases, with 9 bases between. This CDR3 has 14 residues. Germline V gene sequence: CDR1 SGHRS, CDR2 YFSETQ. This CDR3 reads CASSLYAGNTEAFF. Here the CDR3 DNA reads TGCGCCAGCAGCTTGTACGCAGGTAACACTGAAGCTTTCTTT.